Following are 27 T cell receptor beta chains from one sample sequenced in a study of blood T cell repertoires in COVID-19. Some clones are missing from TCRdb's copy, which holds only in-frame ones; the method was immunoSEQ multiplex PCR. Of 150,000 to 200,000 clones in the sample, 86% were seen once. Sequenced material: peripheral blood. All receptors come from a man in his fifties or sixties with active or convalescent COVID-19.

This sequence joins TRBV19 and TRBJ1-3; D might be TRBD1 (6 bases). V was trimmed by 3 bases and J by 0 bases, leaving 21 bases between them. Germline V gives CDR1 LNHDA, CDR2 SQIVND (reference sequence). This CDR3 spans 19 amino acids. CDR3 region: CASSIRDIRTALSGNTIYF. In DNA form, the CDR3 reads TGTGCCAGTAGTATTCGGGATATCAGGACAGCTCTCTCTGGAAACACCATATATTTT.

The gene calls are TRBV7-9 and TRBJ1-3, with TRBD1 identical over 8 bases. Germline CDR1 SEHNR, CDR2 FQNEAQ (reference sequence). The ends lost 5 bases at V and 3 bases at J; junction bases unmatched: 6. The CDR3 sequence is 15 residues long. This chain's CDR3 is CASSAQGAGGNTIYF. The CDR3 bases are TGTGCCAGCAGCGCCCAGGGGGCGGGTGGAAACACCATATATTTT.

The chain recombines TRBV7-3 with TRBJ2-2, with 9 bases aligning to TRBD1. The ends lost 2 bases at V and 1 base at J; junction bases unmatched: 2. Germline values: CDR1 SGHTA, CDR2 FQGTGA. The CDR3 covers 16 residues. This CDR3 is CASSLLGQGNTGELFF. DNA for the CDR3: TGTGCCAGCAGCTTATTGGGACAGGGGAACACCGGGGAGCTGTTTTTT.

This chain links TRBV19 with TRBJ1-2, with D maybe TRBD1 (6 bases). The ends were cut back, 5 bases at V and 4 bases at J, with 14 bases in the middle. CDR3 length: 14 amino acids. Germline CDR1 reads LNHDA; CDR2 reads SQIVND (reference sequence). CDR3 sequence: CASSDNRESYGYTF. The CDR3 bases are TGTGCCAGTAGTGATAACAGGGAGAGCTATGGCTACACCTTC.

This clone was observed a few times. The gene calls are TRBV28 and TRBJ1-2; 12 bases fit TRBD1. Germline V gene data show CDR1 as MDHEN and CDR2 as SYDVKM. Trimming cost V 5 bases and J 3 bases; bases outside gene matches: 4. The CDR3 runs 15 residues. CDR3 nucleotide sequence: TGTGCCAGCAGTACGGGACAGGGGGCTCACTATGGCTACACCTTC. This gives the protein CASSTGQGAHYGYTF.

The chain couples TRBV4-1 to TRBJ1-4; TRBD1 matches 8 bases. CDR3 size: 15 residues. Looked up from germline, CDR1 is MGHRA and CDR2 is YSYEKL. The J segment lost 6 bases and the V segment lost 4 bases, leaving 7 bases of the junction unmatched. The CDR3 region has the DNA TGCGCCAGCAGCCTAACACAGGGGGTTTATGAAAAACTGTTTTTT. Translation: CASSLTQGVYEKLFF.

This chain links TRBV25-1 with TRBJ2-1, with 9 bases identical to TRBD1. V shed 10 bases, J shed 6 bases, and the junction held 13 bases outside the gene matches. In germline, CDR1 is MGHDK, CDR2 SYGVNS. The CDR3 contains 15 residues. The CDR3 here is CATQPWTGAFNEQFF. As DNA, the CDR3 is TGTGCCACACAACCCTGGACAGGGGCTTTCAATGAGCAGTTCTTC.

The table lists this clone with a few counts. The gene calls are TRBV5-6 and TRBJ1-1, with unresolved D. The germline gives CDR1 SGHDT, CDR2 YYEEEE. This CDR3 spans 14 amino acids. Trimming left V 1 base short and J 2 bases short, with 9 bases between. The CDR3 bases are TGTGCCAGCAGCTTGAACGCGGGTAACACTGAAGCTTTCTTT. It yields the protein CASSLNAGNTEAFF.

The rearrangement uses TRBV15 and TRBJ1-1, with 7 bases aligning to TRBD1. Germline V CDR1 and CDR2: LNHNV, YYDKDF (reference sequence). This CDR3 region has 15 residues. Trimming at V came to 0 bases and at J to 8 bases, leaving 9 bases not matched to a gene. CDR3 bases: TGTGCCACCAGCAGAGATCGGGCCCTACAGGGGGAAGCTTTCTTT. Translated: CATSRDRALQGEAFF.

The rearrangement links TRBV7-2 to TRBJ2-6; D gene ambiguous. Germline values: CDR1 SGHTA, CDR2 FQGNSA. The ends were cut back, 4 bases at V and 0 bases at J, with 4 bases in the middle. The CDR3 is 14 residues long. This CDR3 is CASSSLSGANVLTF. The CDR3 DNA is TGTGCCAGCAGCTCCCTCTCTGGGGCCAACGTCCTGACTTTC.

The CDR3 DNA reads as TGTGCCAGCAGTGAGAGACTGCTCGGCTACACCTTC. As protein: CASSERLLGYTF. This rearrangement joins TRBV6-1 to TRBJ1-2; no clear D. This CDR3 is 12 amino acids long. Trimming left V 3 bases short and J 8 bases short, with 10 bases between. Germline V gene lookup returns CDR1 MNHNS and CDR2 SASEGT.

V usage is TRBV3-1 (or the pseudogene TRBV3-2) and J usage is TRBJ1-5; D gene unclear. The germline CDR1 and CDR2 sequences are LGHDT and YNNKEL (reference sequence). The CDR3 is 14 amino acids. Trimming removed 2 bases at V and 1 base at J, with 6 bases between. CDR3: CASSQSVSNQPQHF. In DNA, the CDR3 is TGTGCCAGCAGCCAATCCGTAAGCAATCAGCCCCAGCATTTT.

The count of this clone is one. The rearrangement uses TRBV30 and TRBJ2-7; D perhaps matches TRBD1 (7 bases). This CDR3 is built from 14 residues. Trimming shortened V by 0 bases and J by 2 bases, and 11 bases separated the two germline ends. From germline, CDR1 is GTSNPN and CDR2 SVGIG (reference sequence). CDR3 region: CAWSVGGTAYEQYF. CDR3 coding DNA: TGTGCCTGGAGTGTCGGAGGGACAGCCTACGAGCAGTACTTC.

The rearrangement uses TRBV6-5 and TRBJ2-1; D possibly corresponds to TRBD1 (6 bases). Germline V lookup: CDR1 MNHEY, CDR2 SVGAGI. V was cut by 10 bases and J by 6 bases, with 16 bases left in between. The CDR3 consists of 13 residues. In DNA, the CDR3 is TGTGCCACCTACAGGGCTGGGGGCAATGAGCAGTTCTTC. Translating gives CATYRAGGNEQFF.

There are many counts of this clone. The chain joins TRBV6-2 or TRBV6-3 to TRBJ2-7; 11 bases fit TRBD1. The CDR3 consists of 14 residues. CDR1 and CDR2 from the germline V gene are MNHEY and SVGEGT. V dropped 5 bases and J dropped 7; count of bases not matched to a gene: 7. Here the CDR3 reads CASSKDRGRGEQYF. CDR3 sequence (DNA): TGTGCCAGCAGTAAGGACAGGGGGCGAGGTGAGCAGTACTTC.

The J gene is TRBJ2-1, the V gene TRBV9; perhaps TRBD1 as D (5 bases). Germline values: CDR1 SGDLS, CDR2 YYNGEE. V was shortened by 0 bases and J by 9 bases, with 16 bases between the two germline ends. The CDR3 spans 15 residues. The CDR3 protein is CASSVVGAVPAEQFF. The CDR3 coding sequence is TGTGCCAGCAGCGTAGTAGGGGCGGTACCAGCTGAGCAGTTCTTC. Using reference TRBV9 and TRBJ2-1 for the parts outside the CDR3, the full variable domain is DSGVTQTPKHLITATGQRVTLRCSPRSGDLSVYWYQQSLDQGLQFLIQYYNGEERAKGNILERFSAQQFPDLHSELNLSSLELGDSALYFCASSVVGAVPAEQFFGPGTRLTVL.

The chain joins TRBV6-5 to TRBJ1-1, with 7 bases matching TRBD1. Germline V gene data show CDR1 as MNHEY and CDR2 as SVGAGI. J was trimmed by 5 bases and V by 7 bases; bases with no gene match: 10. The CDR3 is made up of 14 amino acids. CDR3 coding DNA: TGTGCCAGCATCTCGGCAGGGGGTAGTACTGAAGCTTTCTTT. Translated, it gives CASISAGGSTEAFF.

The chain has TRBV7-2 and TRBJ1-2, with 9 bases that match TRBD1. J gave up 8 bases and V 5 bases, and 9 bases lay outside the gene matches. The CDR3 loop spans 14 amino acids. Looked up from germline, CDR1 is SGHTA and CDR2 is FQGNSA. CDR3 in amino acids: CASSPGQGYGGYTF. Written as DNA, the CDR3 is TGTGCCAGCAGCCCAGGACAGGGGTATGGGGGCTACACCTTC.

The chain carries TRBV5-6 and TRBJ1-4; maybe TRBD1 (5 bases). CDR3 length equals 12 residues. In germline, CDR1 is SGHDT, CDR2 YYEEEE. The germline V and J ends were trimmed by 7 bases and 8 bases, with 12 bases remaining between them. Written as DNA, the CDR3 is TGTGCCAGCCGCCGCGGGGCGGAAAAACTGTTTTTT. Its protein is CASRRGAEKLFF.

This chain joins TRBV7-9 and TRBJ2-1; 9 nucleotides line up with TRBD2. Germline V gene data show CDR1 as SEHNR and CDR2 as FQNEAQ (reference sequence). The CDR3 loop spans 15 amino acids. With V trimmed by 6 bases and J by 3 bases, 6 bases remained unmatched. The CDR3 spells CASRGSGSHYNEQFF. The DNA of the CDR3 is TGTGCCAGCAGGGGTAGCGGGAGCCACTACAATGAGCAGTTCTTC.

The chain carries TRBV10-1 and TRBJ2-7, with 11 bases matching TRBD2. Germline lookup yields CDR1 WNHNN and CDR2 SYGVQD (reference sequence). The CDR3 is 14 residues long. The J segment lost 2 bases and the V segment lost 3 bases, leaving 0 bases of the junction unmatched. CDR3 loop: CASSDSGGAYEQYF. CDR3 in DNA: TGCGCCAGCAGTGATAGCGGGGGGGCCTACGAGCAGTACTTC.

The chain joins TRBV6-5 to TRBJ2-7; 7 bases map to TRBD2. The V segment lost 8 bases and the J segment 7 bases; nucleotides outside the gene matches: 8. The CDR3 has 12 residues. The germline CDR1 and CDR2 sequences are MNHEY and SVGAGI. The CDR3 coding sequence is TGTGCCAGCCGGAACTTGGGGGGGGAGCAGTACTTC. Translated, it gives CASRNLGGEQYF.

This clone turned up a few times. The rearrangement links TRBV7-7 to TRBJ2-2, with TRBD1 matching 10 bases. The germline V gene encodes CDR1 SSHAT and CDR2 FNYEAQ (reference sequence). V gave up 5 bases and J gave up 7 bases; unmatched junction bases: 10. This CDR3 contains 16 residues. CDR3 sequence reads: CASSPGTGASRGELFF. DNA of the CDR3: TGTGCCAGCAGCCCAGGGACAGGGGCCTCCCGCGGGGAGCTGTTTTTT.

The chain employs TRBV28 and TRBJ1-2, with D maybe TRBD1 (5 bases). The germline V gene encodes CDR1 MDHEN and CDR2 SYDVKM. The CDR3 contains 13 residues. Trimming shortened V by 3 bases and J by 5 bases, and 10 bases separated the two germline ends. The CDR3 reads CASSFGQGYGYTF. The CDR3 DNA is TGTGCCAGCAGTTTCGGTCAGGGATATGGCTACACCTTC.

The genes are TRBV3-1 (or the pseudogene TRBV3-2) and TRBJ2-3, with 10 bases matching TRBD2. Looked up from germline, CDR1 is LGHDT and CDR2 is YNNKEL (reference sequence). V shed 7 bases, J shed 2 bases, and the junction held 6 bases outside the gene matches. The CDR3 sequence is 15 residues long. The chain's CDR3 is CASTLAGADTDTQYF. CDR3 nucleotides: TGTGCCAGCACCCTAGCGGGGGCAGACACAGATACGCAGTATTTT.

Concerning this clone: The same CDR3 also results from other DNA sequences found in this sample. The chain has TRBV3-1 (or the pseudogene TRBV3-2) and TRBJ2-5; perhaps TRBD1 as D (5 bases). V shed 3 bases and J shed 5 bases, with 10 bases lying between them. CDR3 length equals 13 residues. Germline V gene data show CDR1 as LGHDT and CDR2 as YNNKEL (reference sequence). CDR3 sequence reads: CASSHRGGETQYF. CDR3 DNA: TGTGCCAGCAGCCATAGGGGTGGGGAGACCCAGTACTTC.

This chain connects TRBV6-5 to TRBJ2-2, with D maybe TRBD2 (5 bases). Trimming removed 6 bases from V and 4 bases from J, with 15 bases in between. CDR3 size: 15 residues. Germline lookup yields CDR1 MNHEY and CDR2 SVGAGI. The CDR3, as DNA: TGTGCCAGCAGGTCCGAAGGAGGTCGCACCGGGGAGCTGTTTTTT. This codes for CASRSEGGRTGELFF.